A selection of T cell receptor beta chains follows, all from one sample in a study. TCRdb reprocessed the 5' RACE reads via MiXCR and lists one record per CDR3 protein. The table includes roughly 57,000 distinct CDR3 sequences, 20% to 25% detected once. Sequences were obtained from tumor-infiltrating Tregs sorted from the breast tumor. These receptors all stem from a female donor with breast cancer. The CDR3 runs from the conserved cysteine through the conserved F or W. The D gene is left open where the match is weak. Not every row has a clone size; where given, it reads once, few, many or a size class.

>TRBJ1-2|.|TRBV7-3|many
TGTGCCAGCAGCTTATTCCCCCCGGTAGGCGGCTACACCTTC
CASSLFPPVGGYTF
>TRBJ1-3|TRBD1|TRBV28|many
TGTGCCAGTCACGGGACAGGGAGGGGCACCATATATTTT
CASHGTGRGTIYF
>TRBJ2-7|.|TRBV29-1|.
TGCAGCGTTGGATGGGTCAATTACGAGCAGTACTTC
CSVGWVNYEQYF
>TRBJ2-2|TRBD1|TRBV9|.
TGTGCCAGCAGCGCGGACAGGGGAAACACCGGGGAGCTGTTTTTT
CASSADRGNTGELFF
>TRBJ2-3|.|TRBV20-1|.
TGCAGTGCTATCAGTAGGACTTCCCGTACGGATACGCAGTATTTT
CSAISRTSRTDTQYF
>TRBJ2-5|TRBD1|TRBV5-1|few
TGCGCCAGCAGCTCGGGACAGGTGATCGTTAGGGAGACCCAGTACTTC
CASSSGQVIVRETQYF
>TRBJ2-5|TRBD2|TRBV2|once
TGTGCCAGCAGGGAAGGACTAGCGGGGGGGGAGACCCAGTACTTC
CASREGLAGGETQYF
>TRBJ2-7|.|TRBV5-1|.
TGCGCCAGCAGCCCCGACGGACAGCTACCCTACGAGCAGTACTTC
CASSPDGQLPYEQYF
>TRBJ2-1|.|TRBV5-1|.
TGCGCCAGTAGCTTGGAACAGTTTAGCGACAATGAGCAGTTCTTC
CASSLEQFSDNEQFF
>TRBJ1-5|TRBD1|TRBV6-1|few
TGTGCCAGCACCCGAATGGGACAGGGAAATCAGCCCCAGCATTTT
CASTRMGQGNQPQHF
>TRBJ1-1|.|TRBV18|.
TGTGCCAGCTCACCCTTACGGGGTGGGGACACTGAAGCTTTCTTT
CASSPLRGGDTEAFF
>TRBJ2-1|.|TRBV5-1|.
TGCGCCAGCACCCCACGAGACAGTGGATTCAATGAGCAGTCCTTC
CASTPRDSGFNEQSF
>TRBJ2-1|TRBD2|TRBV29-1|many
TGCAGCGCCCGGACTAGCGGGAGAGGCGAGCAGTTCTTC
CSARTSGRGEQFF
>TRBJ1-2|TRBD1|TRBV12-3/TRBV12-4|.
TGTGCCAGCAGTTCGAGGACAGGGGATGGCTACACCTTC
CASSSRTGDGYTF
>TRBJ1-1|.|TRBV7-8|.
TGTGCCAGCAGCTTAGTGAACATTGAAGCTTTCTTT
CASSLVNIEAFF
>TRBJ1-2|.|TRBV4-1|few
TGCGCCAGCAGCCAGATTCAGGGGCGGGGTGGCTACACCTTC
CASSQIQGRGGYTF
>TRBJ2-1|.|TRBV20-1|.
TGCAGTGCTAGAGGGACCTTAGGGCTAGCGATAGGGGCTGAGCAGTTCTTC
CSARGTLGLAIGAEQFF
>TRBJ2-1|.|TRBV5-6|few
TGTGCCAGCAGCCCAACATTCGGATATTACAATGAGCAGTTCTTC
CASSPTFGYYNEQFF
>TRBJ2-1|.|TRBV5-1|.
TGCGCCAGCGGGTCGGGCGGGGTTTACTACTACAATGAGCAGTTCTTC
CASGSGGVYYYNEQFF
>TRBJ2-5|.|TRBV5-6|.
TGTGCCAGCAGCCTCGGGACGTGGGGTCAAGAGACCCAGTACTTC
CASSLGTWGQETQYF
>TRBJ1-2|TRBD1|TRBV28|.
TGTGCCAGCAGTCCCCCTACAGGGGGCAGTATATCTAACTATGGCTACACCTTC
CASSPPTGGSISNYGYTF
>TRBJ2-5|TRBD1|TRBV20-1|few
TGCAGTGCTGGACAATCGACAGGGCTGAAAGAGACCCAGTACTTC
CSAGQSTGLKETQYF
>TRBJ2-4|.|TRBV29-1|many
TGCAGCGTTCTTCAAAAAGCCAAAAACATTCAGTACTTC
CSVLQKAKNIQYF
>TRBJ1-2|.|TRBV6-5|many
TGTGCCAGCAGTGATCCTACAACCAACTATGGCTACACCTTC
CASSDPTTNYGYTF
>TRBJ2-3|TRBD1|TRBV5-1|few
TGCGCCAGCGGCTTCCAAGGACAGGGCACAGATACGCAGTATTTT
CASGFQGQGTDTQYF
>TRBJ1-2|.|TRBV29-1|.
TGCAGCGTTGATCGGGACACTTCTAACTATGGCTACACCTTC
CSVDRDTSNYGYTF
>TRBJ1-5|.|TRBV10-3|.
TGTGCCATCAGTCGGGACGAAAGCAATCAGCCCCAGCATTTT
CAISRDESNQPQHF
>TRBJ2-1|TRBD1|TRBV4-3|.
TGCGCCAGCAGCCAAAGGTGGGACAGGGGTTACAATGAGCAGTTCTTC
CASSQRWDRGYNEQFF
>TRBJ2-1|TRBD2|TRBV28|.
TGTGCCAGCAGTCCTGGGTCACTAGCGGGAGTTGACGAGCAGTTCTTC
CASSPGSLAGVDEQFF
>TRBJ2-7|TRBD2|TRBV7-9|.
TGTGCCAGCAGCACACTAGCGGGGGCCTCCTACGAGCAGTACTTC
CASSTLAGASYEQYF
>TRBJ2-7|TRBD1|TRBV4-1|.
TGCGCCAGCAGCCACGGACAGGGAGCCTACGAGCAGTACTTC
CASSHGQGAYEQYF
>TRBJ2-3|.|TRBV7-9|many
TGTGCCAGCAGCTTAAGTGGACTCCCGACGCAGTATTTT
CASSLSGLPTQYF
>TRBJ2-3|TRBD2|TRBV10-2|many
TGCGCCAGCAGGGGACTAGCGGGGGTGGATACGCAGTATTTT
CASRGLAGVDTQYF
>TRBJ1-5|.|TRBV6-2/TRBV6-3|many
TGTGCCAGCGCCGTGCGAGGTGCGAATCAGCCCCAGCATTTT
CASAVRGANQPQHF
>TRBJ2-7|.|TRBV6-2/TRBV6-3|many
TGTGCCAGCAGTTACCCTGGTAAGGCCGAGCAGTACTTC
CASSYPGKAEQYF
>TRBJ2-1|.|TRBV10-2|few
TGCGCCAGCAGTGGAGGCAAACTCAATGAGCAGTTCTTC
CASSGGKLNEQFF
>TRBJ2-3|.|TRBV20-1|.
TGCAGTGCTAGAGTTGCGGTTACTAGCACAGATACGCAGTATTTT
CSARVAVTSTDTQYF
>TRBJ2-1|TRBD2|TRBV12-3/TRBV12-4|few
TGTGCCAGCAGTTTACGAGCGGGGACCTACAATGAGCAGTTCTTC
CASSLRAGTYNEQFF
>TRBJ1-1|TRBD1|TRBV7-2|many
TGTGCCAGCAGCCTACAGGGGGGACTACTTGAAGCTTTCTTT
CASSLQGGLLEAFF
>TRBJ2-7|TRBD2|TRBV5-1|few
TGCGCCAGCAGCTACAAGGGACTACCCCTTGACGAGCAGTACTTC
CASSYKGLPLDEQYF
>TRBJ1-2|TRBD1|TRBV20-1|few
TGCAGTGCTAGAGGACAGGGGGCGCTTGGCTACACCTTC
CSARGQGALGYTF
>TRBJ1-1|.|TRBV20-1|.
TGCAGTGCTAGAGGAAACGGCGGATCAGCCAGGGCTCCGAACACTGAAGCTTTCTTT
CSARGNGGSARAPNTEAFF
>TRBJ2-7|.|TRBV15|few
TGTGCCACCAGCGGCCGGGACTCCGGAAAAAAGGAGCAGTACTTC
CATSGRDSGKKEQYF
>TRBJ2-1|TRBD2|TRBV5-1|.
TGCGCCAGCAGCTTGGGGCGCGGGAGAAATGAGCAGTCCTTC
CASSLGRGRNEQSF
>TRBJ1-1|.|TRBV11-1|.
TGTGCCAGCGGCTTAGCGGGAGGACCGAACACTGAAGCTTTCTTT
CASGLAGGPNTEAFF
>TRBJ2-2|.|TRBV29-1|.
TGCAGCGTGAAGGTGGTAAACACCGGGGAGCTGTTTTTT
CSVKVVNTGELFF
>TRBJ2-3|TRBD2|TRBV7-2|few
TGTGCCAGCAGCTTAGAGAATCGGGGGGGCCTAGATACGCAGTATTTT
CASSLENRGGLDTQYF
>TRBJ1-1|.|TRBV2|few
TGTGCCAGCAACCCAAGGGGGGGAGGAAGCACTGAAGCTTTCTTT
CASNPRGGGSTEAFF
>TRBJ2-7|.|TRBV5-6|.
TGTGCCAGCGGACGGGGGAGTCAGCAGTACTTC
CASGRGSQQYF
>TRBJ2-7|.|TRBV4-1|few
TGCGCCAGCAGCCAAGTGTACGGGGAAAGCGAGCAGTACTTC
CASSQVYGESEQYF
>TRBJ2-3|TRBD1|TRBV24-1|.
TGTGCCACCAGTGATTTGCAGAGGGGGCGCCCAGATACGCAGTATTTT
CATSDLQRGRPDTQYF
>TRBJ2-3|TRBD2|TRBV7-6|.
TGTGCCAGCAGCCTACAGACTAGCGGGAGGCCTGGGGATACACAGTATTTT
CASSLQTSGRPGDTQYF
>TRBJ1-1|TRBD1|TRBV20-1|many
TGCAGTGCTAGAGATCACGGGACAGGGGGCACTGAAGCTTTCTTT
CSARDHGTGGTEAFF
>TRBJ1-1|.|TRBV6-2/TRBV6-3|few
TGTGCCAGCAGTCCCGGGGGGAACACTGAAGCTTTCTTT
CASSPGGNTEAFF